This TCR beta chain was found in a study of a mutant IDH1 vaccine in newly diagnosed glioma. About the research overall: Vaccination began 4-6 weeks post radiotherapy alone, or with temozolomide cycles. Treated patients were roughly 60% male, approximately 38% female, mean age approximately 40 years. Patients previously underwent radiotherapy, temozolomide, or both, and most underwent both.

Here immunoSEQ multiplex PCR was the method, and the copy in TCRdb shows in-frame clones only, minus some. The sample carries about 50,000 clones, 60% to 85% recorded once. The sample holds a few counts of this clone. Its matching antigen is unknown. This sample includes further DNA sequences coding for the same CDR3. V lost 1 base, J lost 8 bases, and 8 bases lay in between. The V gene's germline CDR1 is MNHNS and CDR2 SASEGT. The CDR3 sequence is 13 residues long. Time point denoted: week 47, end of study. Doses of 300 ug of mutant IDH1 20-mer peptide were given with topical imiquimod. Sequencing used PBMCs, obtained from a glioma patient whose treatment included an IDH1 peptide vaccine. J is TRBJ1-4 and V is TRBV6-1, with a weak D call TRBD1 (5 bases). The TCR was taken from a woman between 40 and 50 years old with glioma. Some clones in this sample may be carry-over from other donors' samples. The CDR3 DNA reads as TGTGCCAGCAGTGAAGGGGGCAGGGAAAAACTGTTTTTT. Translated: CASSEGGREKLFF.